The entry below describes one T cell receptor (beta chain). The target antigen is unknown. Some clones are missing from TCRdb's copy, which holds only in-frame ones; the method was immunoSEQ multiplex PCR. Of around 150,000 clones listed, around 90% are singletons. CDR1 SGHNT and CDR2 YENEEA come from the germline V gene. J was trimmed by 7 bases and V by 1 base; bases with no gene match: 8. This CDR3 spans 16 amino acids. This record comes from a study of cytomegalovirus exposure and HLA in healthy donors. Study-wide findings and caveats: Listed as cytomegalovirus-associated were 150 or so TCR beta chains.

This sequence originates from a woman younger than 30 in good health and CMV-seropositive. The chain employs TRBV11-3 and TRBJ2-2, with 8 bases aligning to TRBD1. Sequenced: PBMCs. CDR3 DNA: TGTGCCAGCAGCTTAGTTCCAGGGGGCGGAGGCGGGGAGCTGTTTTTT. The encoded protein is CASSLVPGGGGGELFF.